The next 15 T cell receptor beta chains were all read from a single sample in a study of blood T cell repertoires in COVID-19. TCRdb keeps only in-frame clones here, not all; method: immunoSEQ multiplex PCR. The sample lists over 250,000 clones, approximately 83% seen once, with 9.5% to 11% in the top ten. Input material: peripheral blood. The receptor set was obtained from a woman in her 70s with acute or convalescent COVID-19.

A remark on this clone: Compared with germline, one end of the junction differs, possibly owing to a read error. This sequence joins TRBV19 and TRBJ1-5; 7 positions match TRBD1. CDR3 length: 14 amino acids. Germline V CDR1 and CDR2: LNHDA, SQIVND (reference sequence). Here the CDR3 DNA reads TGTGCCAGTAGTTTTCAGGGGGGAGGTCAGACCCAGCATTTT. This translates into CASSFQGGGQTQHF.

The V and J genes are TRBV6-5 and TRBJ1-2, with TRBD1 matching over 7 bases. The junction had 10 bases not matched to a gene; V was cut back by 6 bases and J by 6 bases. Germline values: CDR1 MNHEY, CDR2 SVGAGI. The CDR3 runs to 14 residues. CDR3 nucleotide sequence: TGTGCCAGCAGCCAGACAGGGAGGTGGCATGGCTACACCTTC. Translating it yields CASSQTGRWHGYTF.

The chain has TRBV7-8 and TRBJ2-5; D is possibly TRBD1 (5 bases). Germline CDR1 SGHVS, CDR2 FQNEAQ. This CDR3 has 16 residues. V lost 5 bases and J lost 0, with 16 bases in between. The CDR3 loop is CASSLGAFRNQETQYF. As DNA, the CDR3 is TGTGCCAGCAGCCTAGGGGCGTTTCGGAACCAAGAGACCCAGTACTTC.

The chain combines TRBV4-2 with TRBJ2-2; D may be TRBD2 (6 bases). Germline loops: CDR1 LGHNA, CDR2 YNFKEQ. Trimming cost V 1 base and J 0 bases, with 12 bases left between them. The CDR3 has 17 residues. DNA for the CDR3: TGTGCCAGCAGCCAAGTTAAGGAGGGCACGAACACCGGGGAGCTGTTTTTT. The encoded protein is CASSQVKEGTNTGELFF.

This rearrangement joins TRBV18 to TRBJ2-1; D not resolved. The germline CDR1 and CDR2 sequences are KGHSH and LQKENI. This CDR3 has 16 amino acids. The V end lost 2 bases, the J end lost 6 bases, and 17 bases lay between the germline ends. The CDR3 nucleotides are TGTGCCAGCTCACCAATTTTCGACTCGTACGGCAATGAGCAGTTCTTC. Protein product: CASSPIFDSYGNEQFF.

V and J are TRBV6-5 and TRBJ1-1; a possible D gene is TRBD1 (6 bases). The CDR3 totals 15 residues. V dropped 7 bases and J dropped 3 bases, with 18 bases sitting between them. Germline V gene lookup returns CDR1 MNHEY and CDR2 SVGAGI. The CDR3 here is CASTSARGPHTEAFF. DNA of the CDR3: TGTGCCAGCACCTCGGCGCGGGGGCCTCACACTGAAGCTTTCTTT.

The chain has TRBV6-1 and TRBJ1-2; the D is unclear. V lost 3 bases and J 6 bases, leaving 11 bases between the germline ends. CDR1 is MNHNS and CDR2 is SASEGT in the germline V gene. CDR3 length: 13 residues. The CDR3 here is CASSERAGDGYTF. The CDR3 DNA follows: TGTGCCAGCAGTGAGCGGGCAGGAGATGGCTACACCTTC.

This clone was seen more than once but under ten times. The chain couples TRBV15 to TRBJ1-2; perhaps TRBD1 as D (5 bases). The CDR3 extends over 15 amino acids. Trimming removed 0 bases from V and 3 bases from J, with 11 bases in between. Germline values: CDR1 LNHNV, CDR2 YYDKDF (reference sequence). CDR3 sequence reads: CATSRDLTRDYGYTF. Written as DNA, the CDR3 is TGTGCCACCAGCAGAGATCTCACCAGGGACTATGGCTACACCTTC. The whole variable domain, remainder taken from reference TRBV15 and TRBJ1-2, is DAMVIQNPRYQVTQFGKPVTLSCSQTLNHNVMYWYQQKSSQAPKLLFHYYDKDFNNEADTPDNFQSRRPNTSFCFLDIRSPGLGDTAMYLCATSRDLTRDYGYTFGSGTRLTVV.

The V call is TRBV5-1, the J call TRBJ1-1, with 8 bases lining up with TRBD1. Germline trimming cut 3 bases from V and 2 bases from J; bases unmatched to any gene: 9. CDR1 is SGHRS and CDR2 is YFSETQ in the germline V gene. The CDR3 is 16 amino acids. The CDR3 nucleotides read TGCGCCAGCAGCTCAAACCCCGGGACAGGTAACACTGAAGCTTTCTTT. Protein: CASSSNPGTGNTEAFF.

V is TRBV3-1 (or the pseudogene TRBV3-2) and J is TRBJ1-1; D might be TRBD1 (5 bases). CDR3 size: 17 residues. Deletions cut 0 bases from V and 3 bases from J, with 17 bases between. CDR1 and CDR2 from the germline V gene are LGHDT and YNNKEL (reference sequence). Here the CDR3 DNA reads TGTGCCAGCAGCCAAGAAGGGGCAGGTCTAAGGGACACTGAAGCTTTCTTT. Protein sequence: CASSQEGAGLRDTEAFF.

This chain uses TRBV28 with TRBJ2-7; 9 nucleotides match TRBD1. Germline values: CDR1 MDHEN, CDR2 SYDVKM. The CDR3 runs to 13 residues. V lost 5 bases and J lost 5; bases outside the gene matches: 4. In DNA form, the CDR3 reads TGTGCCAGCAGTGACAGGGGGAGAAACGAGCAGTACTTC. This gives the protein CASSDRGRNEQYF.

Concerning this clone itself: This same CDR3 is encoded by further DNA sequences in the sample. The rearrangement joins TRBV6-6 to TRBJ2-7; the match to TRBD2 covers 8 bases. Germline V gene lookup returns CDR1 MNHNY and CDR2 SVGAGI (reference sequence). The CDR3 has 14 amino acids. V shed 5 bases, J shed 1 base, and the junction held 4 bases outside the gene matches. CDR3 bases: TGTGCCAGCAGTAGCAGCGGGGGTTCCTACGAGCAGTACTTC. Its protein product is CASSSSGGSYEQYF.

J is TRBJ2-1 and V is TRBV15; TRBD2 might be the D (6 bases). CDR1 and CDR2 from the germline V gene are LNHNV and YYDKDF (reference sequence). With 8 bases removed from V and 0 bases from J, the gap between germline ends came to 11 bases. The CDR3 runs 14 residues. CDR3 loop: CATHPGDSYNEQFF. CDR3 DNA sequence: TGTGCCACCCACCCGGGGGACTCCTACAATGAGCAGTTCTTC.

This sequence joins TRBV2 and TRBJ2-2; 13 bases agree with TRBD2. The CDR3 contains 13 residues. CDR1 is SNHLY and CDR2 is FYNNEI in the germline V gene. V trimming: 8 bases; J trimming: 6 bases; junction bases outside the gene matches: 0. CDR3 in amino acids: CASGTSGAGELFF. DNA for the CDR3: TGTGCCAGCGGGACTAGCGGGGCCGGGGAGCTGTTTTTT.

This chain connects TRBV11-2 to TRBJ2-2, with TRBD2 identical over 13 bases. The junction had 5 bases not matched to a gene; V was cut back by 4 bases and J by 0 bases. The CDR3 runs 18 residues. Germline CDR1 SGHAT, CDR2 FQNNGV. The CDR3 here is CASSSRLAGGSNTGELFF. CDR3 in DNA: TGTGCCAGCAGCTCCCGACTAGCGGGGGGTTCGAACACCGGGGAGCTGTTTTTT.